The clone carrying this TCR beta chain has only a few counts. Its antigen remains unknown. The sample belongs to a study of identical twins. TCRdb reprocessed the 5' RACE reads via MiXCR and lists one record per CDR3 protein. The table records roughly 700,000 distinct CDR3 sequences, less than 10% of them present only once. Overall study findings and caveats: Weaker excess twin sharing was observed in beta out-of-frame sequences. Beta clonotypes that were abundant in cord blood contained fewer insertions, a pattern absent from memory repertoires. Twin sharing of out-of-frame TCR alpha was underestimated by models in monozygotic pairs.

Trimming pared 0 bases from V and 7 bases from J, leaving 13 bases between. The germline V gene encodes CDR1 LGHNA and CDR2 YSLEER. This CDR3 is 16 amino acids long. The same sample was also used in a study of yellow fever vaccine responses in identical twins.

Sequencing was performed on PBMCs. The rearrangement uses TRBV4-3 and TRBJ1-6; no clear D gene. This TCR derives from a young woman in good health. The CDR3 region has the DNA TGCGCCAGCAGCCAAGATGCCACAGTAGCAAATTCACCCCTCCACTTT. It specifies CASSQDATVANSPLHF.